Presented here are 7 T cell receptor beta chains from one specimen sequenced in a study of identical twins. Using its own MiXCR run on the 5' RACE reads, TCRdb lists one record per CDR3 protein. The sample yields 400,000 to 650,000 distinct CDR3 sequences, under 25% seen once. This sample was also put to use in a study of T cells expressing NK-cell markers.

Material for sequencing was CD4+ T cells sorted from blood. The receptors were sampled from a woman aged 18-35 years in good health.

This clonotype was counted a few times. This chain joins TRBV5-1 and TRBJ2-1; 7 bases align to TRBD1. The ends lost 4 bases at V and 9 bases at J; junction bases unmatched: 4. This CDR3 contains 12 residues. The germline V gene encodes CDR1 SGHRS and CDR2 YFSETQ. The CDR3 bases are TGCGCCAGCAGCACCCGACAGGGTGAGCAGTTCTTC. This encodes CASSTRQGEQFF.

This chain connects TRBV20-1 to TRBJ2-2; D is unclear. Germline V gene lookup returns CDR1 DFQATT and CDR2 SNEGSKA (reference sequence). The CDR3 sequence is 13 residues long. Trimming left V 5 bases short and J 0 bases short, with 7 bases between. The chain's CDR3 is CSAPWSNTGELFF. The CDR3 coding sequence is TGCAGTGCTCCATGGTCGAACACCGGGGAGCTGTTTTTT.

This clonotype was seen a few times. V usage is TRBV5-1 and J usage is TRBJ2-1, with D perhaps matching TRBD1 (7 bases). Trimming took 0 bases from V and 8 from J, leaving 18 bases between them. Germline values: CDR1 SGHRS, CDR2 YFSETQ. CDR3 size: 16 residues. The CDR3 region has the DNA TGCGCCAGCAGCTTGGGACTGACAGGGAGGCGAGATGAGCAGTTCTTC. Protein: CASSLGLTGRRDEQFF. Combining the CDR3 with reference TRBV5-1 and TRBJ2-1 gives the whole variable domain KAGVTQTPRYLIKTRGQQVTLSCSPISGHRSVSWYQQTPGQGLQFLFEYFSETQRNKGNFPGRFSGRQFSNSRSEMNVSTLELGDSALYLCASSLGLTGRRDEQFFGPGTRLTVL.

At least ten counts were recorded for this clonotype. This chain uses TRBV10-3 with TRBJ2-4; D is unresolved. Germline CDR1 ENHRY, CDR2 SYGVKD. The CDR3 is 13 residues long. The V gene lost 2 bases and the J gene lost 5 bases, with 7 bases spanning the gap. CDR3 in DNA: TGTGCCATCAGTGAGAAGGCAGAAAACATTCAGTACTTC. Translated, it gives CAISEKAENIQYF.

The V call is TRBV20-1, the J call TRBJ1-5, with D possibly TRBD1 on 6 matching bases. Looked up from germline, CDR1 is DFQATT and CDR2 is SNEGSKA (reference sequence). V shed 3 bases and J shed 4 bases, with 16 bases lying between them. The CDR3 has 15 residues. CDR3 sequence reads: CSARGEGVRNQPQHF. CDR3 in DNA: TGCAGTGCTAGGGGTGAGGGGGTCCGTAATCAGCCCCAGCATTTT.

CDR3 protein: CASSPYAGPGELFF. CDR3 DNA: TGTGCCAGCAGCCCTTACGCCGGACCCGGGGAGCTGTTTTTT. This chain uses TRBV9 with TRBJ2-2, with D hard to call. CDR1 is SGDLS and CDR2 is YYNGEE in the germline V gene. V gave up 4 bases and J gave up 6 bases, with 13 bases separating them. The CDR3 consists of 14 residues. The whole variable domain, filled in from reference TRBV9 and TRBJ2-2, reads DSGVTQTPKHLITATGQRVTLRCSPRSGDLSVYWYQQSLDQGLQFLIQYYNGEERAKGNILERFSAQQFPDLHSELNLSSLELGDSALYFCASSPYAGPGELFFGEGSRLTVL.

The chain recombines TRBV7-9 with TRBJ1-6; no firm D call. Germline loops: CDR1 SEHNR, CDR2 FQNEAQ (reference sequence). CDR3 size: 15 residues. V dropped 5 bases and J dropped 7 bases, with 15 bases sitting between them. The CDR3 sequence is CASSKHGEGNSPLHF. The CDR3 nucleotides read TGTGCCAGCAGCAAACATGGGGAAGGGAATTCACCCCTCCACTTT.